This T cell receptor (beta chain) is drawn from a study of a mutant IDH1 vaccine in newly diagnosed glioma. Overall study context: Patients began vaccination 4-6 weeks after radiotherapy alone, or with temozolomide cycles.

General study findings and limits: Immune responses induced by the vaccine were seen in 93.3% of patients, spanning multiple MHC alleles.

The time point denotes: week 5, during vaccination. Mutant IDH1 20-mer peptide, at 300 ug, made up each vaccine dose, with topical imiquimod. The germline V gene encodes CDR1 MNHEY and CDR2 SMNVEV (reference sequence). The CDR3 has 13 amino acids. The ends were cut back, 6 bases at V and 2 bases at J, with 9 bases in the middle. This clone was seen just once. Its target is unknown. Sequencing used immunoSEQ multiplex PCR; TCRdb keeps in-frame clones, though not all of them. The sample records fewer than 30,000 clones, 77% being singletons. The TCR was taken from a man aged 35 to 55 with glioma. Sample: PBMCs, taken from a glioma patient whose treatment included an IDH1 peptide vaccine. The genes are TRBV27 and TRBJ2-3; D gene ambiguous. The CDR3 region is CASSPYNTDTQYF. The CDR3 region has the DNA TGTGCCAGCAGCCCTTACAACACAGATACGCAGTATTTT.